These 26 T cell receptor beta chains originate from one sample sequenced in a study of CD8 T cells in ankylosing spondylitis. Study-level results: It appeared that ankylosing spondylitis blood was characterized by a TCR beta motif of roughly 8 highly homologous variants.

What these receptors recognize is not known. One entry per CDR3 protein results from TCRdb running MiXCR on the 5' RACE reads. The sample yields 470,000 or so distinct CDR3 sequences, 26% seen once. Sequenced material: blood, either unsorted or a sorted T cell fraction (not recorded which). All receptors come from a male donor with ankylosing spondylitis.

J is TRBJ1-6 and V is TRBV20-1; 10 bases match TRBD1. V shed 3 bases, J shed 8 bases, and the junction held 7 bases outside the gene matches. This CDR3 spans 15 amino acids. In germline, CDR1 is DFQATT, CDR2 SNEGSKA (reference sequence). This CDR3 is CSARVTGGAYSPLHF. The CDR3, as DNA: TGCAGTGCTAGGGTGACAGGGGGCGCGTATTCACCCCTCCACTTT.

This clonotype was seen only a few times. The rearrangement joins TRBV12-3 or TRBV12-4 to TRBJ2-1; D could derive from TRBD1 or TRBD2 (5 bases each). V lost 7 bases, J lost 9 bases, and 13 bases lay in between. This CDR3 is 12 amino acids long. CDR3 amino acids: CASTLVGAEQFF. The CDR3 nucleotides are TGTGCCAGCACCCTAGTCGGGGCTGAGCAGTTCTTC.

Here the CDR3 reads CASSQLGYTGELFF. The CDR3 DNA is TGTGCCAGCAGCCAGTTGGGGTACACCGGGGAGCTGTTTTTT. The chain links TRBV3-1 to TRBJ2-2; D unclear. The CDR3 is 14 residues long. The germline V gene encodes CDR1 LGHDT and CDR2 YNNKEL (reference sequence). The V end was cut by 3 bases, the J end by 3 bases, with 8 bases between.

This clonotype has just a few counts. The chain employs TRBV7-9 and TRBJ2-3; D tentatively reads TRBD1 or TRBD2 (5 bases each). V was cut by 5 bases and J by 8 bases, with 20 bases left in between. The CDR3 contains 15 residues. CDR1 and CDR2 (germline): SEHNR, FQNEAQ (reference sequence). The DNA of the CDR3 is TGTGCCAGCAGCCCCCGGGACCTAAGGGCGGGTACGCAGTATTTT. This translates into CASSPRDLRAGTQYF. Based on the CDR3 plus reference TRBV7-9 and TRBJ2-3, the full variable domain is DTGVSQNPRHKITKRGQNVTFRCDPISEHNRLYWYRQTLGQGPEFLTYFQNEAQLEKSRLLSDRFSAERPKGSFSTLEIQRTEQGDSAMYLCASSPRDLRAGTQYFGPGTRLTVL.

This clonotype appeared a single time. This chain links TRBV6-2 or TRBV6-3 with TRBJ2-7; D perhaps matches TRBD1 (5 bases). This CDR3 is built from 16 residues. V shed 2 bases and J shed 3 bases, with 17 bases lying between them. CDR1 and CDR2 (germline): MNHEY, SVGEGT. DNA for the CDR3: TGTGCCAGCAGTTACAGCCCACAGGCGGCGGTCTACGAGCAGTACTTC. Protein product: CASSYSPQAAVYEQYF.

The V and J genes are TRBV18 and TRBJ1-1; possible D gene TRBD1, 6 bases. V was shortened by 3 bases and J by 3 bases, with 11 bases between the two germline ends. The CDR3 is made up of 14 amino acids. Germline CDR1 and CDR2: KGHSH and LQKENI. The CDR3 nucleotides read TGTGCCAGCTCACCCGGGGCAGGGGACACTGAAGCTTTCTTT. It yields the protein CASSPGAGDTEAFF.

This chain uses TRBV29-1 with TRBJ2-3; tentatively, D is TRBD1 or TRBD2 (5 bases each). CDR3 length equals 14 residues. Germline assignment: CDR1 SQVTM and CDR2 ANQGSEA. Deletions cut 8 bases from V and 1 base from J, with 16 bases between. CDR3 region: CSLRRGDGTDTQYF. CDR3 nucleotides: TGCAGCCTCCGTCGAGGGGATGGCACAGATACGCAGTATTTT.

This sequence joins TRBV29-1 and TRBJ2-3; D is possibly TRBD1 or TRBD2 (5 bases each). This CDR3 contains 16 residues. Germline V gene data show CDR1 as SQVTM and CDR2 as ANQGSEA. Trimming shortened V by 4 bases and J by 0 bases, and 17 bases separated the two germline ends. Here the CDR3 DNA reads TGCAGCGTTGGCGGGTTGACAGTATCAAGCACAGATACGCAGTATTTT. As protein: CSVGGLTVSSTDTQYF.

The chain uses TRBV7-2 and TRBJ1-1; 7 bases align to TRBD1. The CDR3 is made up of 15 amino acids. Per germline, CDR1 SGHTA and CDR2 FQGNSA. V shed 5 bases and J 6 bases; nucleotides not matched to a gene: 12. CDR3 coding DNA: TGTGCCAGCAGCACACTGACAGGGAATTTCGCTGAAGCTTTCTTT. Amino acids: CASSTLTGNFAEAFF.

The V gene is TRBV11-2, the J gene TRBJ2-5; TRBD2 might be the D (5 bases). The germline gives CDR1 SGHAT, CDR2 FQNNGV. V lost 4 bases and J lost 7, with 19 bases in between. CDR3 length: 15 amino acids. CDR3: CASSSEVETRGTQYF. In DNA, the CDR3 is TGTGCCAGCAGCTCCGAGGTTGAGACCCGGGGGACCCAGTACTTC.

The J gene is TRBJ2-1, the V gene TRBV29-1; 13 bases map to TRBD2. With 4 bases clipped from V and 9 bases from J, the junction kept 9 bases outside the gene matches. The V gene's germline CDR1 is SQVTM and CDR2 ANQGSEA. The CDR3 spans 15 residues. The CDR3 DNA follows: TGCAGCGTTGGCCGACTAGCGGGAGGCCTGGGTGAGCAGTTCTTC. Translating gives CSVGRLAGGLGEQFF.

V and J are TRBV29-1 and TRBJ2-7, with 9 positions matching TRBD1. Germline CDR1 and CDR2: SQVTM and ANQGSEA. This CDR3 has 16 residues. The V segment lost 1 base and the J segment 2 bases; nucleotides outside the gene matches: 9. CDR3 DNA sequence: TGCAGCGTTGAAGGGTTTGTGGACAGGGGAGCCTACGAGCAGTACTTC. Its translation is CSVEGFVDRGAYEQYF.

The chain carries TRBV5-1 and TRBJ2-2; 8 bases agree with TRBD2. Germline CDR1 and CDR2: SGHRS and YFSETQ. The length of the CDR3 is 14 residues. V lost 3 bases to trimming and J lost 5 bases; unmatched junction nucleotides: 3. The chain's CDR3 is CASSSTSGTGELFF. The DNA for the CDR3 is TGCGCCAGCAGCTCTACTAGCGGTACCGGGGAGCTGTTTTTT.

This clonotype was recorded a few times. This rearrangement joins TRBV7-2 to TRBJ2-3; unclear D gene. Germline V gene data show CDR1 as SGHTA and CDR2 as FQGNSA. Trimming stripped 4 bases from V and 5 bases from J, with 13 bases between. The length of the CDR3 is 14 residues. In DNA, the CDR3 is TGTGCCAGCAGCTGGGGTTCAACCGAAGATACGCAGTATTTT. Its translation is CASSWGSTEDTQYF.

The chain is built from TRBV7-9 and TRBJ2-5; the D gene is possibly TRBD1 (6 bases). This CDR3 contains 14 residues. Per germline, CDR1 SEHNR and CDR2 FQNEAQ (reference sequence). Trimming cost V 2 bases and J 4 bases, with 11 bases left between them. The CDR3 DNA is TGTGCCAGCAGCTTATGGGGGCTCGGAGAGACCCAGTACTTC. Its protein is CASSLWGLGETQYF.

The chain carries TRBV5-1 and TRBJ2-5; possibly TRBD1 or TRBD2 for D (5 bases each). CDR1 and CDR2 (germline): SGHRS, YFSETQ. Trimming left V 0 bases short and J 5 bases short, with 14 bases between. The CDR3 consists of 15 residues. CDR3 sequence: CASSLATGPQETQYF. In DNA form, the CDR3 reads TGCGCCAGCAGCTTGGCCACGGGACCCCAGGAGACCCAGTACTTC.

The CDR3 DNA follows: TGTGCCAGCACTCCGAGGGGGAGGAAGGAGACCCAGTACTTC. Its protein is CASTPRGRKETQYF. The chain carries TRBV3-1 and TRBJ2-5, with D perhaps being TRBD1 or TRBD2 (6 bases each). V was cut by 7 bases and J by 5 bases, with 17 bases left in between. Germline V gene lookup returns CDR1 LGHDT and CDR2 YNNKEL (reference sequence). CDR3 length: 14 amino acids.

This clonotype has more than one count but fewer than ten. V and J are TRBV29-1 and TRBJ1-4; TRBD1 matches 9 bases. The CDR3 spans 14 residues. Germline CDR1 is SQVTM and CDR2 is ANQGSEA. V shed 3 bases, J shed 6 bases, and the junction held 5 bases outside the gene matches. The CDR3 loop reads CSVDETGGHEKLFF. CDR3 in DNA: TGCAGCGTTGACGAGACAGGGGGGCATGAAAAACTGTTTTTT.

As DNA, the CDR3 is TGTGCCAGCAGCTGGGTTAGCGCCCAAGAGACCCAGTACTTC. This gives the protein CASSWVSAQETQYF. The chain combines TRBV7-2 with TRBJ2-5, with D maybe TRBD2 (5 bases). Germline lookup yields CDR1 SGHTA and CDR2 FQGNSA. The germline V and J ends were trimmed by 4 bases and 1 base, with 10 bases remaining between them. CDR3 length: 14 amino acids.

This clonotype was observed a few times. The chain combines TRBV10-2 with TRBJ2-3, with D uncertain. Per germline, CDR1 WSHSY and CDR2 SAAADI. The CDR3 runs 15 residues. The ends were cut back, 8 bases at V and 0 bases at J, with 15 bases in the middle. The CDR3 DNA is TGCGCCAGCCGGTGGGGTGGCCTTAGCACAGATACGCAGTATTTT. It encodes CASRWGGLSTDTQYF.

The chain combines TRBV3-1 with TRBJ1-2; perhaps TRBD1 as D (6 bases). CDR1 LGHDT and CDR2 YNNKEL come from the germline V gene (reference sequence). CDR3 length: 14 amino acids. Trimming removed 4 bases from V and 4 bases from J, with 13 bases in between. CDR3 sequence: CASSPRGGVYGYTF. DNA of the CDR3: TGTGCCAGCAGCCCACGAGGGGGTGTCTATGGCTACACCTTC.

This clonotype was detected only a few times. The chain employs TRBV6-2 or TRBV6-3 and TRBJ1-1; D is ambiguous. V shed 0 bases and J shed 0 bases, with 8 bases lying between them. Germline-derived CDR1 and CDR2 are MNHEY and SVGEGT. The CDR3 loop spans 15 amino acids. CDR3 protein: CASSYSNNMNTEAFF. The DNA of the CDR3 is TGTGCCAGCAGTTACTCCAACAACATGAACACTGAAGCTTTCTTT.

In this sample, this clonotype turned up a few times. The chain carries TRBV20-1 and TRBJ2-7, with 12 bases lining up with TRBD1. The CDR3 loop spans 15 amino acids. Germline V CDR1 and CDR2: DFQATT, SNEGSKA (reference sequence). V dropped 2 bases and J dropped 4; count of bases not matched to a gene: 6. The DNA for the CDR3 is TGCAGTGCTAGAAACCGGGACAGGGGGCTTTACGAGCAGTACTTC. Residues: CSARNRDRGLYEQYF.

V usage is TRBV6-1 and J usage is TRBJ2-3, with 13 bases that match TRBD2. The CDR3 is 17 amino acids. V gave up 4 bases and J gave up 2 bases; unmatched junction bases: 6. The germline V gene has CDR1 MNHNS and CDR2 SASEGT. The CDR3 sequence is CASSAGTSGTVTDTQYF. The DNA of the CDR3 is TGTGCCAGCAGTGCTGGGACTAGCGGGACGGTCACAGATACGCAGTATTTT.

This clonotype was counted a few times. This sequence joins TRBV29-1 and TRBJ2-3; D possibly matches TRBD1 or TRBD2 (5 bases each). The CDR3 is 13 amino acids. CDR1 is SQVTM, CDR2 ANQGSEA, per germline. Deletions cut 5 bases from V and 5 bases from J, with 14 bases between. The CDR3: CSVPGAGRDTQYF. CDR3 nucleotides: TGCAGCGTTCCCGGGGCTGGAAGAGATACGCAGTATTTT.

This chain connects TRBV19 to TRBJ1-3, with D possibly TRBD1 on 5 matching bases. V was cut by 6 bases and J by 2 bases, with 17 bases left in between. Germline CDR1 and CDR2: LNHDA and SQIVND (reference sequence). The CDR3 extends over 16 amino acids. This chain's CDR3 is CASRPGPRTTGNTIYF. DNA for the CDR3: TGTGCCAGTAGACCGGGACCCAGGACCACTGGAAACACCATATATTTT. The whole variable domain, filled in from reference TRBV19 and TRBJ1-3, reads DGGITQSPKYLFRKEGQNVTLSCEQNLNHDAMYWYRQDPGQGLRLIYYSQIVNDFQKGDIAEGYSVSREKKESFPLTVTSAQKNPTAFYLCASRPGPRTTGNTIYFGEGSWLTVV.